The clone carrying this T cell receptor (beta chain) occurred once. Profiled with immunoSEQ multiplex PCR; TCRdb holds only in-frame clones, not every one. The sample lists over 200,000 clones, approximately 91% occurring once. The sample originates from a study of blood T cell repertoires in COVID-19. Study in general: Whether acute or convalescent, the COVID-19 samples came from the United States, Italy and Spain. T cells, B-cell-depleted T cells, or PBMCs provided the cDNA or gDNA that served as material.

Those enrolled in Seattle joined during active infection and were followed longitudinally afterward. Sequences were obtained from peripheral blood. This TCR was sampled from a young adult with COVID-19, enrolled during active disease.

The chain's CDR3 is CASSYSTFGTDTQYF. CDR3 in DNA: TGTGCCAGCAGTTACTCGACTTTCGGTACAGATACGCAGTATTTT. J is TRBJ2-3 and V is TRBV6-5; unclear D gene. The length of the CDR3 is 15 residues. Germline V gene lookup returns CDR1 MNHEY and CDR2 SVGAGI. The V end was cut by 0 bases, the J end by 3 bases, with 10 bases between.